This entry lists 30 T cell receptor beta chains sequenced from one sample in a study of radiation and T cells in renal cell carcinoma. The protocol was immunoSEQ multiplex PCR, while the TCRdb copy is restricted to in-frame clones and leaves out a portion. The repertoire holds around 120,000 clones, with 75% to 90% as singletons. Time point defined: blood 2 weeks post-SBRT. This sample's treatment: 15 Gy SBRT to primary tumor, nephrectomy 4 weeks later. The specimen comprised blood, sampled from a patient whose treatment included radiotherapy and nephrectomy. The receptors were sampled from a woman aged 55-70 years with renal cell carcinoma.

This clone was observed a few times. This chain uses TRBV13 with TRBJ2-7; 9 nucleotides line up with TRBD1. J was trimmed by 3 bases and V by 4 bases; bases with no gene match: 7. The CDR3 covers 15 residues. Germline-derived CDR1 and CDR2 are PRHDT and FYEKMQ (reference sequence). The CDR3 reads CASSYLPGQGYEQYF. CDR3 DNA: TGTGCCAGCAGCTACCTACCGGGACAGGGCTACGAGCAGTACTTC.

DNA of the CDR3: TGTGCCAGTAGTAAATACCTCAGGACAGGGGTTAGCAATCAGCCCCAGCATTTT. Its protein is CASSKYLRTGVSNQPQHF. The genes are TRBV19 and TRBJ1-5, with 9 bases fitting TRBD1. Germline loops: CDR1 LNHDA, CDR2 SQIVND (reference sequence). V was pared by 4 bases and J by 0 bases, with 10 bases of the junction left unmatched. The CDR3 totals 18 residues. The complete variable domain, with remaining parts taken from reference TRBV19 and TRBJ1-5, reads DGGITQSPKYLFRKEGQNVTLSCEQNLNHDAMYWYRQDPGQGLRLIYYSQIVNDFQKGDIAEGYSVSREKKESFPLTVTSAQKNPTAFYLCASSKYLRTGVSNQPQHFGDGTRLSIL.

The chain joins TRBV7-2 to TRBJ2-3, with D maybe TRBD2 (6 bases). V was clipped by 0 bases and J by 9 bases, with 7 bases between them. The CDR3 is 12 amino acids. CDR1 SGHTA and CDR2 FQGNSA come from the germline V gene. The CDR3 DNA reads as TGTGCCAGCAGCTTAGCAGCGGGCACGCAGTATTTT. It is translated as CASSLAAGTQYF.

CDR3 bases: TGTGCCAGCAGTTTGCCGGGACAGATTGGCTACACCTTC. Translation: CASSLPGQIGYTF. This rearrangement joins TRBV28 to TRBJ1-2, with TRBD1 matching 7 bases. The germline gives CDR1 MDHEN, CDR2 SYDVKM. Trimming cost V 3 bases and J 7 bases; bases outside gene matches: 5. The CDR3 is made up of 13 amino acids.

This clone was counted a few times. The gene calls are TRBV19 and TRBJ2-7; 11 positions match TRBD1. Germline loops: CDR1 LNHDA, CDR2 SQIVND (reference sequence). V shed 5 bases and J 6 bases; nucleotides not matched to a gene: 12. CDR3 length equals 16 residues. This CDR3 reads CASSPPPGQGEVEQYF. CDR3 sequence (DNA): TGTGCCAGTAGTCCGCCGCCGGGACAGGGGGAGGTCGAGCAGTACTTC.

The chain combines TRBV19 with TRBJ1-2; tentatively, D is TRBD1 (5 bases). Germline loops: CDR1 LNHDA, CDR2 SQIVND (reference sequence). The ends were cut back, 1 base at V and 5 bases at J, with 14 bases in the middle. The CDR3 length is 15 residues. The CDR3 sequence: CASSIARGVMYGYTF. The CDR3, as DNA: TGTGCCAGTAGTATAGCGCGGGGGGTTATGTATGGCTACACCTTC.

This clone has just one count. The chain recombines TRBV19 with TRBJ1-5, with 7 bases fitting TRBD1. The CDR3 covers 16 residues. Germline V lookup: CDR1 LNHDA, CDR2 SQIVND (reference sequence). V shed 7 bases, J shed 2 bases, and the junction held 11 bases outside the gene matches. This chain's CDR3 is CASTAQGQGRNQPQHF. The CDR3 region has the DNA TGTGCCAGTACCGCACAGGGGCAGGGTCGCAATCAGCCCCAGCATTTT.

V and J are TRBV7-2 and TRBJ2-5; no definite D call. CDR3 length: 14 amino acids. V was shortened by 1 base and J by 6 bases, with 12 bases between the two germline ends. CDR1 and CDR2 from the germline V gene are SGHTA and FQGNSA. DNA for the CDR3: TGTGCCAGCAGCTTAGGAAGCTATCCCAAGACCCAGTACTTC. This translates into CASSLGSYPKTQYF.

V is TRBV2 and J is TRBJ2-2; maybe TRBD2 (5 bases). This CDR3 has 17 residues. Between the trimmed V and J ends, which lost 5 bases and 0 bases, there was a span of 16 bases. Germline CDR1 is SNHLY and CDR2 is FYNNEI. The CDR3 protein is CASSSRPTRTNTGELFF. CDR3 DNA sequence: TGTGCCAGCAGTTCCCGCCCTACTAGAACGAACACCGGGGAGCTGTTTTTT.

This chain connects TRBV6-5 to TRBJ2-1; 7 bases agree with TRBD1. Germline lookup yields CDR1 MNHEY and CDR2 SVGAGI. The CDR3 contains 15 residues. Trimming took 7 bases from V and 1 from J; bases not matched to a gene: 7. The chain's CDR3 is CASTPTGSSYNEQFF. DNA of the CDR3: TGTGCCAGCACCCCGACAGGGAGTTCCTACAATGAGCAGTTCTTC.

The chain is built from TRBV5-6 and TRBJ1-2; 8 bases are a match to TRBD1. The CDR3 totals 15 residues. Germline V gene lookup returns CDR1 SGHDT and CDR2 YYEEEE. The ends lost 0 bases at V and 8 bases at J; junction bases unmatched: 9. This CDR3 reads CASSLEAGGLSGYTF. The CDR3 DNA reads TGTGCCAGCAGCTTGGAGGCAGGGGGCCTGAGCGGCTACACCTTC.

The V gene is TRBV6-1, the J gene TRBJ2-7; tentatively, D is TRBD1 (6 bases). There are 17 residues in the CDR3. V lost 2 bases, J lost 5 bases, and 22 bases lay in between. Germline V CDR1 and CDR2: MNHNS, SASEGT. The CDR3 bases are TGTGCCAGCAGTGAATGGGGTTTGGGGGAGCCAGGGGACGAGCAGTACTTC. This encodes CASSEWGLGEPGDEQYF.

This clone came up a few times. This chain connects TRBV9 to TRBJ1-1, with unresolved D. CDR3 size: 13 residues. V lost 0 bases and J 8 bases, leaving 11 bases between the germline ends. Germline V lookup: CDR1 SGDLS, CDR2 YYNGEE. The CDR3 here is CASSVAQEAEAFF. The DNA for the CDR3 is TGTGCCAGCAGCGTAGCGCAAGAGGCCGAAGCTTTCTTT.

The rearrangement joins TRBV27 to TRBJ1-4, with 10 bases identical to TRBD1. Germline assignment: CDR1 MNHEY and CDR2 SMNVEV (reference sequence). The CDR3 loop spans 14 amino acids. V lost 7 bases, J lost 10 bases, and 9 bases stayed unmatched. CDR3 DNA: TGTGCCAGCAAAAGGGGACAGGGGTATGGAAAACTGTTTTTT. It translates to CASKRGQGYGKLFF.

This rearrangement joins TRBV19 to TRBJ1-5, with D possibly being TRBD1 (5 bases). The CDR3 covers 18 residues. From germline, CDR1 is LNHDA and CDR2 SQIVND (reference sequence). With 6 bases removed from V and 0 bases from J, the gap between germline ends came to 21 bases. The CDR3 nucleotides are TGTGCCAGTAGAAAGATCCGGCAGGGAGGGTTTAGCAATCAGCCCCAGCATTTT. Its translation is CASRKIRQGGFSNQPQHF. Using reference TRBV19 and TRBJ1-5 for the parts outside the CDR3, the full variable domain is DGGITQSPKYLFRKEGQNVTLSCEQNLNHDAMYWYRQDPGQGLRLIYYSQIVNDFQKGDIAEGYSVSREKKESFPLTVTSAQKNPTAFYLCASRKIRQGGFSNQPQHFGDGTRLSIL.

This chain uses TRBV5-6 with TRBJ2-5; D is perhaps TRBD1 (6 bases). Germline CDR1 reads SGHDT; CDR2 reads YYEEEE. V was pared by 4 bases and J by 5 bases, with 15 bases between. This CDR3 spans 14 amino acids. The DNA for the CDR3 is TGTGCCAGCAGCGGGGGCAGGTTCGGCGAGACCCAGTACTTC. Its protein product is CASSGGRFGETQYF.

The chain employs TRBV18 and TRBJ2-6; D remains ambiguous. The CDR3 spans 15 residues. CDR1 and CDR2 (germline): KGHSH, LQKENI. Trimming stripped 2 bases from V and 5 bases from J, with 10 bases between. CDR3 sequence (DNA): TGTGCCAGCTCACCATTCAACAACAGGGCCAACGTCCTGACTTTC. Residues: CASSPFNNRANVLTF.

The rearrangement joins TRBV10-3 to TRBJ2-5, with TRBD1 matching over 9 bases. Germline loops: CDR1 ENHRY, CDR2 SYGVKD. The V and J ends lost 10 bases and 4 bases, in that order; junction bases with no gene match: 4. The CDR3 is made up of 12 amino acids. DNA for the CDR3: TGTGCCACGTCGACAGGGGGAGAGACCCAGTACTTC. Its translation is CATSTGGETQYF.

The chain carries TRBV29-1 and TRBJ1-2; D gene ambiguous. Trimming took 1 base from V and 1 from J, leaving 13 bases between them. The V gene's germline CDR1 is SQVTM and CDR2 ANQGSEA. The CDR3 totals 15 residues. CDR3 region: CSVEVIKGINYGYTF. CDR3 nucleotides: TGCAGCGTTGAAGTGATAAAAGGGATTAACTATGGCTACACCTTC.

The rearrangement links TRBV6-1 to TRBJ1-2; D is perhaps TRBD1 (6 bases). The CDR3 covers 15 residues. The germline gives CDR1 MNHNS, CDR2 SASEGT. Trimming removed 3 bases from V and 3 bases from J, with 14 bases in between. CDR3: CASSDRGRGDYGYTF. CDR3 sequence (DNA): TGTGCCAGCAGTGACCGGGGGCGCGGTGACTATGGCTACACCTTC.

V usage is TRBV2 and J usage is TRBJ1-4; weak D call: TRBD1 (5 bases). V dropped 6 bases and J dropped 3 bases, with 14 bases sitting between them. Germline V lookup: CDR1 SNHLY, CDR2 FYNNEI. The CDR3 consists of 15 residues. Here the CDR3 DNA reads TGTGCCAGCAGCTCAAACAGGATTTCTAATGAAAAACTGTTTTTT. Protein: CASSSNRISNEKLFF.

The chain carries TRBV19 and TRBJ1-2; tentative D call: TRBD1 (6 bases). The CDR3 consists of 14 residues. Trimming shortened V by 6 bases and J by 8 bases, and 19 bases separated the two germline ends. Germline assignment: CDR1 LNHDA and CDR2 SQIVND (reference sequence). CDR3 loop: CASSTPGVVEGYTF. CDR3 nucleotide sequence: TGTGCCAGTAGCACTCCAGGGGTTGTGGAAGGCTACACCTTC.

The chain employs TRBV11-2 and TRBJ1-2; perhaps TRBD1 as D (5 bases). Trimming removed 4 bases from V and 4 bases from J, with 13 bases in between. Germline V lookup: CDR1 SGHAT, CDR2 FQNNGV. This CDR3 comprises 14 residues. CDR3 sequence: CASSSITGPYGYTF. The CDR3 DNA reads as TGTGCCAGCAGCTCGATCACAGGTCCCTATGGCTACACCTTC. The whole variable domain, filled in from reference TRBV11-2 and TRBJ1-2, reads EAGVAQSPRYKIIEKRQSVAFWCNPISGHATLYWYQQILGQGPKLLIQFQNNGVVDDSQLPKDRFSAERLKGVDSTLKIQPAKLEDSAVYLCASSSITGPYGYTFGSGTRLTVV.

This clone was counted between two and nine times. This chain links TRBV28 with TRBJ1-5; D remains ambiguous. Germline CDR1 reads MDHEN; CDR2 reads SYDVKM. The CDR3 is 13 residues long. The V gene lost 2 bases and the J gene lost 15 bases, with 17 bases spanning the gap. CDR3 nucleotide sequence: TGTGCCAGCAGTTTAGGGTCACGTCCCCTCCGGCATTTT. As protein: CASSLGSRPLRHF.

The V call is TRBV5-1, the J call TRBJ1-5; D remains ambiguous. The CDR3 spans 15 residues. Trimming left V 0 bases short and J 2 bases short, with 9 bases between. Germline V CDR1 and CDR2: SGHRS, YFSETQ. This CDR3 is CASSLVPEGNQPQHF. CDR3 DNA sequence: TGCGCCAGCAGCTTGGTTCCGGAGGGCAATCAGCCCCAGCATTTT. The entire variable domain, with the rest obtained from reference TRBV5-1 and TRBJ1-5, is as follows: KAGVTQTPRYLIKTRGQQVTLSCSPISGHRSVSWYQQTPGQGLQFLFEYFSETQRNKGNFPGRFSGRQFSNSRSEMNVSTLELGDSALYLCASSLVPEGNQPQHFGDGTRLSIL.

This chain connects TRBV6-1 to TRBJ2-7; 7 nucleotides agree with TRBD1. V dropped 5 bases and J dropped 6; count of bases not matched to a gene: 10. CDR3 length: 14 residues. Germline-derived CDR1 and CDR2 are MNHNS and SASEGT. The CDR3 DNA reads as TGTGCCAGCAGTTTAGCACAGGGGTGGGGCGAGCAGTACTTC. It encodes CASSLAQGWGEQYF.

V and J are TRBV11-2 and TRBJ2-7; 8 positions agree with TRBD1. Unmatched junction bases numbered 14, after V lost 5 bases and J lost 5 bases. This CDR3 is 16 amino acids long. Germline CDR1 and CDR2: SGHAT and FQNNGV. CDR3 loop: CASSPFGRQGRHEQYF. CDR3 DNA: TGTGCCAGCAGCCCATTCGGCCGACAGGGGAGGCACGAGCAGTACTTC.

The chain combines TRBV29-1 with TRBJ2-2, with 10 bases matching TRBD1. CDR1 is SQVTM and CDR2 is ANQGSEA in the germline V gene. The CDR3 totals 14 residues. Trimming removed 5 bases from V and 5 bases from J; junction bases left unmatched: 5. The CDR3 nucleotides read TGCAGCGTTACGGGACAGGGGAGGACCGGGGAGCTGTTTTTT. It encodes CSVTGQGRTGELFF.

This clone came up a few times. The chain links TRBV28 to TRBJ1-1, with D maybe TRBD1 (6 bases). The CDR3 covers 14 residues. The germline gives CDR1 MDHEN, CDR2 SYDVKM. Trimming left V 5 bases short and J 2 bases short, with 12 bases between. The CDR3 spells CASSPLRGNTEAFF. Written as DNA, the CDR3 is TGTGCCAGCAGTCCTCTCAGGGGAAACACTGAAGCTTTCTTT. The whole variable domain, remainder taken from reference TRBV28 and TRBJ1-1, is DVKVTQSSRYLVKRTGEKVFLECVQDMDHENMFWYRQDPGLGLRLIYFSYDVKMKEKGDIPEGYSVSREKKERFSLILESASTNQTSMYLCASSPLRGNTEAFFGQGTRLTVV.

The genes are TRBV20-1 and TRBJ2-3, with D possibly TRBD2 on 5 matching bases. Germline CDR1 and CDR2: DFQATT and SNEGSKA (reference sequence). The CDR3 covers 11 residues. Trimming cost V 5 bases and J 10 bases, with 13 bases left between them. The CDR3 spells CSAHLAGSQYF. CDR3 nucleotide sequence: TGCAGTGCTCACCTAGCAGGTTCGCAGTATTTT.